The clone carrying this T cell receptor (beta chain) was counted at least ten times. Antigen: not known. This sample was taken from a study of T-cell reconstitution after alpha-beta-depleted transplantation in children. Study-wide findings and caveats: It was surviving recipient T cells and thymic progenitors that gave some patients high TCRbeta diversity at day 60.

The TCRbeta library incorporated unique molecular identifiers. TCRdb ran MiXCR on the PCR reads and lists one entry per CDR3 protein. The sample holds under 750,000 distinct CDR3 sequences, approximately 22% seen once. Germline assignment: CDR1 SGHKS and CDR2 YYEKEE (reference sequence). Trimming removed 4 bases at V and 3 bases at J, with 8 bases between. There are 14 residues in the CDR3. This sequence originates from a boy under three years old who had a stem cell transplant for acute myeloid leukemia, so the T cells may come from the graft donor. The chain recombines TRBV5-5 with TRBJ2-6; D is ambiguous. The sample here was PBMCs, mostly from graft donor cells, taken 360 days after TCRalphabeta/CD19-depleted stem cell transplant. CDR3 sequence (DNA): TGTGCCAGCAGCCTGGAAGGTGGGGCCAACGTCCTGACTTTC. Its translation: CASSLEGGANVLTF. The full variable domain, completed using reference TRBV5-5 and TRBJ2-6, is DAGVTQSPTHLIKTRGQQVTLRCSPISGHKSVSWYQQVLGQGPQFIFQYYEKEERGRGNFPDRFSARQFPNYSSELNVNALLLGDSALYLCASSLEGGANVLTFGAGSRLTVL.